These 11 T cell receptor beta chains were all obtained from the same sample, sequenced in a study of control samples from healthy donors and cancer patients. The repertoire was sequenced with immunoSEQ multiplex PCR; TCRdb's copy has only in-frame clones and lacks some. Seen here are 150,000 or so clones, roughly 93% observed once, and the top ten hold less than 6%. The sample taken for sequencing was blood. Receptors were obtained from a man aged 18 to 30 in good health.

The CDR3 here is CASSGGTGQIYNEQFF. As DNA, the CDR3 is TGTGCCAGCAGCGGGGGGACAGGGCAGATCTACAATGAGCAGTTCTTC. The chain uses TRBV9 and TRBJ2-1, with 9 bases lining up with TRBD1. The germline V gene encodes CDR1 SGDLS and CDR2 YYNGEE. The CDR3 consists of 16 residues. V shed 3 bases, J shed 3 bases, and the junction held 7 bases outside the gene matches.

The CDR3 sequence is CSASRADTQYF. CDR3 coding DNA: TGCAGTGCTAGCAGGGCAGATACGCAGTATTTT. The chain couples TRBV20-1 to TRBJ2-3, with TRBD1 as a possible D gene (5 bases). The germline V gene has CDR1 DFQATT and CDR2 SNEGSKA (reference sequence). CDR3 size: 11 residues. V was cut by 3 bases and J by 4 bases, with 5 bases left in between.

The rearrangement links TRBV27 to TRBJ2-7; possible D gene TRBD2, 6 bases. The V gene's germline CDR1 is MNHEY and CDR2 SMNVEV (reference sequence). V lost 5 bases and J lost 2, with 13 bases in between. The CDR3 length is 14 residues. The chain's CDR3 is CASSRRGSPYEQYF. The DNA of the CDR3 is TGTGCCAGCAGTCGGAGGGGTTCGCCCTACGAGCAGTACTTC.

This sequence joins TRBV28 and TRBJ1-4; D is ambiguous. Trimming cost V 8 bases and J 1 base, with 14 bases left between them. Per germline, CDR1 MDHEN and CDR2 SYDVKM. The CDR3 spans 15 residues. CDR3 protein: CASSFPSGTNEKLFF. The CDR3 DNA follows: TGTGCCAGCTCGTTTCCTTCGGGAACTAATGAAAAACTGTTTTTT. The variable domain in full, completed from reference TRBV28 and TRBJ1-4, reads DVKVTQSSRYLVKRTGEKVFLECVQDMDHENMFWYRQDPGLGLRLIYFSYDVKMKEKGDIPEGYSVSREKKERFSLILESASTNQTSMYLCASSFPSGTNEKLFFGSGTQLSVL.

The J gene is TRBJ1-1, the V gene TRBV5-6; D possibly corresponds to TRBD1 (6 bases). Germline V lookup: CDR1 SGHDT, CDR2 YYEEEE. The V end lost 3 bases, the J end lost 0 bases, and 15 bases lay between the germline ends. The CDR3 totals 16 residues. The CDR3: CASSSYQQGLNTEAFF. CDR3 DNA sequence: TGTGCCAGCAGCTCCTACCAACAGGGACTGAACACTGAAGCTTTCTTT.

V gene TRBV4-1 combines with J gene TRBJ2-7, with D tentatively TRBD2 (5 bases). Trimming removed 4 bases at V and 3 bases at J, with 13 bases between. CDR1 MGHRA and CDR2 YSYEKL come from the germline V gene. There are 14 residues in the CDR3. CDR3 DNA sequence: TGCGCCAGCAGCCCACAATCGGGGTACTACGAGCAGTACTTC. It yields the protein CASSPQSGYYEQYF.

This clone appeared a few times. This rearrangement joins TRBV6-5 to TRBJ2-7; possibly TRBD1 for D (6 bases). Germline V gene sequence: CDR1 MNHEY, CDR2 SVGAGI. This CDR3 has 13 residues. The V end was cut by 2 bases, the J end by 5 bases, with 10 bases between. For the CDR3, the DNA is TGTGCCAGCAGTTACAGGGGGAGTGACGAGCAGTACTTC. It encodes CASSYRGSDEQYF.

The CDR3 region has the DNA TGTGCCAGTAGTAAATCCCGGGACAGTCACACTGAAGCTTTCTTT. Its protein product is CASSKSRDSHTEAFF. V is TRBV19 and J is TRBJ1-1; TRBD1 aligns across 7 bases. The CDR3 covers 15 residues. The germline V gene encodes CDR1 LNHDA and CDR2 SQIVND (reference sequence). Trimming at V came to 4 bases and at J to 3 bases, leaving 8 bases not matched to a gene.

As for this clone: This specimen includes other DNA sequences encoding the same CDR3. The chain joins TRBV7-9 to TRBJ1-6; D gene unclear. The CDR3 loop spans 12 amino acids. V lost 6 bases, J lost 10 bases, and 10 bases lay in between. In germline, CDR1 is SEHNR, CDR2 FQNEAQ (reference sequence). The CDR3 region is CASSRRGSPLHF. In DNA form, the CDR3 reads TGTGCCAGCAGTCGGAGAGGGTCACCCCTCCACTTT.

Only a few counts were recorded for this clone. The chain uses TRBV5-6 and TRBJ1-1; a weak D match, TRBD1 (5 bases). The CDR3 is 15 amino acids. The V and J ends lost 2 bases and 8 bases respectively, with 19 bases between them. The germline CDR1 and CDR2 sequences are SGHDT and YYEEEE. CDR3: CASSFWGSSTREAFF. CDR3 sequence (DNA): TGTGCCAGCAGCTTTTGGGGCAGTTCAACCCGAGAAGCTTTCTTT.

This clone was detected once. V and J are TRBV4-1 and TRBJ1-1; D is unclear. The CDR3 extends over 13 amino acids. The germline gives CDR1 MGHRA, CDR2 YSYEKL. V lost 4 bases and J lost 7, with 13 bases in between. This chain's CDR3 is CASSPQRIREAFF. CDR3 sequence (DNA): TGCGCCAGCAGCCCCCAGCGTATCCGTGAAGCTTTCTTT.